These 10 T cell receptor beta chains share one sample of origin, sequenced in a study of OX40 agonist ivuxolimab in advanced cancers. Profiled with immunoSEQ multiplex PCR; TCRdb holds only in-frame clones, not every one. Of some 86,000 clones in the sample, over 75% were seen once. Material: CD4+ or CD8+ T cells sorted from blood, obtained in a trial of the OX40 agonist ivuxolimab. The receptors here all came from an adult with an advanced solid tumor such as melanoma, head and neck, liver or kidney cancer.

The rearrangement joins TRBV19 to TRBJ2-4, with D maybe TRBD1 (5 bases). CDR3 size: 14 residues. The V end lost 4 bases, the J end lost 6 bases, and 13 bases lay between the germline ends. The germline gives CDR1 LNHDA, CDR2 SQIVND (reference sequence). CDR3 nucleotide sequence: TGTGCCAGTAGTACCGTGACAGCTAGAAACATTCAGTACTTC. Translating gives CASSTVTARNIQYF.

CDR3 in amino acids: CASPTGTGIHEQYF. The CDR3 coding sequence is TGTGCCAGCCCCACCGGGACAGGGATCCACGAGCAGTACTTC. The chain carries TRBV2 and TRBJ2-7; the match to TRBD1 covers 9 bases. V lost 8 bases and J lost 5; bases outside the gene matches: 10. Germline V gives CDR1 SNHLY, CDR2 FYNNEI. CDR3 size: 14 residues.

This chain links TRBV19 with TRBJ1-6; a weak D match, TRBD1 (5 bases). In germline, CDR1 is LNHDA, CDR2 SQIVND (reference sequence). This CDR3 spans 14 amino acids. Trimming removed 7 bases at V and 5 bases at J, with 12 bases between. The CDR3 nucleotides are TGTGCCAGTAACCGGGACGGCCATAATTCACCCCTCCACTTT. Translating it yields CASNRDGHNSPLHF.

V is TRBV5-1 and J is TRBJ2-7, with D maybe TRBD2 (7 bases). This CDR3 region has 15 residues. Per the germline V gene, CDR1 is SGHRS and CDR2 is YFSETQ. V lost 1 base and J 1 base, leaving 12 bases between the germline ends. CDR3 in DNA: TGCGCCAGCAGCTTGTACGAGGGGGGGTCCTACGAGCAGTACTTC. Translation gives CASSLYEGGSYEQYF.

The chain has TRBV4-2 and TRBJ1-1; no firm D call. Germline CDR1 and CDR2: LGHNA and YNFKEQ. This CDR3 spans 11 amino acids. The V and J ends lost 1 base and 10 bases respectively, with 7 bases between them. CDR3 bases: TGTGCCAGCAGCCAAGGTAACCGAGCTTTCTTT. This sequence encodes CASSQGNRAFF.

This sequence joins TRBV4-2 and TRBJ2-3; no clear D gene. This CDR3 has 15 residues. Germline loops: CDR1 LGHNA, CDR2 YNFKEQ. Trimming shortened V by 0 bases and J by 6 bases, and 13 bases separated the two germline ends. Here the CDR3 reads CASSQDGRVTDTQYF. The CDR3 nucleotides read TGTGCCAGCAGCCAAGATGGTAGGGTTACCGATACGCAGTATTTT.

The chain couples TRBV2 to TRBJ1-4; D gene unclear. This CDR3 contains 12 residues. With 2 bases removed from V and 7 bases from J, the gap between germline ends came to 5 bases. Germline lookup yields CDR1 SNHLY and CDR2 FYNNEI. In DNA, the CDR3 is TGTGCCAGCAGTGAAACCGGTGAAAAACTGTTTTTT. Translating gives CASSETGEKLFF.

The rearrangement uses TRBV5-4 and TRBJ1-2, with TRBD1 identical over 10 bases. The CDR3 is made up of 15 amino acids. The germline V gene has CDR1 SGHNT and CDR2 YYREEE (reference sequence). Trimming removed 0 bases from V and 4 bases from J; junction bases left unmatched: 3. CDR3 sequence reads: CASSLEDRGSYGYTF. For the CDR3, the DNA is TGTGCCAGCAGCTTGGAGGACAGGGGGTCCTATGGCTACACCTTC.

The chain carries TRBV7-3 and TRBJ2-1; no clear D. CDR1 and CDR2 from the germline V gene are SGHTA and FQGTGA. V was shortened by 2 bases and J by 0 bases, with 11 bases between the two germline ends. The CDR3 runs to 16 residues. The CDR3 region is CASSLSGRSSYNEQFF. The DNA for the CDR3 is TGTGCCAGCAGCTTATCCGGGCGGAGCTCCTACAATGAGCAGTTCTTC.

V and J are TRBV18 and TRBJ2-3, with TRBD1 matching 10 bases. Trimming cost V 2 bases and J 3 bases; bases outside gene matches: 11. The CDR3 has 18 amino acids. Germline CDR1 KGHSH, CDR2 LQKENI. CDR3 DNA: TGTGCCAGCTCACCATTCAAACTTCCGGGACAGGGGACAGATACGCAGTATTTT. Translated: CASSPFKLPGQGTDTQYF.